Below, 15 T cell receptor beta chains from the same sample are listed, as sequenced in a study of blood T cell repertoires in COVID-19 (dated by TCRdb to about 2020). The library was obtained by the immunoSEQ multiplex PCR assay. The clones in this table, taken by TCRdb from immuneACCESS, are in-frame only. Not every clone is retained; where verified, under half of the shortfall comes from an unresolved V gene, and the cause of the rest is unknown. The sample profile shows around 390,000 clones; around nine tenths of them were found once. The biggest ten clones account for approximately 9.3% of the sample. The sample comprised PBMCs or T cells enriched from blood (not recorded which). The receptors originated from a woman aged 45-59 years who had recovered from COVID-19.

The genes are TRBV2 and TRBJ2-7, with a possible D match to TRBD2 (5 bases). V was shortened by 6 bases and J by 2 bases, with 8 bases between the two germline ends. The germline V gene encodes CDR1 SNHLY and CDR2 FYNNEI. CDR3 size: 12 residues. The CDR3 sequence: CASRAGTYEQYF. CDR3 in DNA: TGTGCCAGCAGGGCCGGGACCTACGAGCAGTACTTC.

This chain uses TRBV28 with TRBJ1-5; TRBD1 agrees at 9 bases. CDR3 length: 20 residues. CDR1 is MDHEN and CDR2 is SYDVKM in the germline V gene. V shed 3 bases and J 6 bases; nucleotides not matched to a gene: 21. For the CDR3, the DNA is TGTGCCAGCAGTTTCTCCTCCGGGACAGGGACACGCGTAAAGATTCAGCCCCAGCATTTT. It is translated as CASSFSSGTGTRVKIQPQHF.

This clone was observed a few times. The CDR3 DNA is TGTGCCAGTAGTCTTACAGGGGTTGAAAAACTGTTTTTT. This encodes CASSLTGVEKLFF. V usage is TRBV19 and J usage is TRBJ1-4, with 7 bases aligning to TRBD1. Germline V CDR1 and CDR2: LNHDA, SQIVND (reference sequence). CDR3 size: 13 residues. The trim removed 5 bases at V and 7 bases at J, leaving 4 bases unmatched.

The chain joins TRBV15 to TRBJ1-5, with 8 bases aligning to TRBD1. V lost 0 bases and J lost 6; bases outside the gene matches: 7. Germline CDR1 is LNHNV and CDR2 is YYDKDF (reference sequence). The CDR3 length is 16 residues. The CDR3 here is CATSRDPTGVGQPQHF. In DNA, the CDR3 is TGTGCCACCAGCAGAGACCCGACAGGGGTGGGTCAGCCCCAGCATTTT.

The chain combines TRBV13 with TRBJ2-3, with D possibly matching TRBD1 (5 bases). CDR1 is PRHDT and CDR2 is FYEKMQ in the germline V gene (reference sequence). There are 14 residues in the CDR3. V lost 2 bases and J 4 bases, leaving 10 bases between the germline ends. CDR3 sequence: CASSLRGVADTQYF. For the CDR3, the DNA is TGTGCCAGCAGCTTAAGGGGCGTAGCAGATACGCAGTATTTT.

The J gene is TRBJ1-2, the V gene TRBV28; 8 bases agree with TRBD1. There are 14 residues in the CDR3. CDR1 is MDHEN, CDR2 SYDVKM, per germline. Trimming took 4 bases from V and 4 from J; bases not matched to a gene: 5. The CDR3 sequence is CASSSDRVGYGYTF. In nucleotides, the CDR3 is TGTGCCAGCAGTTCGGACAGGGTCGGCTATGGCTACACCTTC.

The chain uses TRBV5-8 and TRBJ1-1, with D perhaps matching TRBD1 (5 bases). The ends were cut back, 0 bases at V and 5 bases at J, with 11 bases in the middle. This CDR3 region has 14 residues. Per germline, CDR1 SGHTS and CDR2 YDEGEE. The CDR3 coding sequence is TGTGCCAGCAGCTTGGGCAGGGCCCGAACTGAAGCTTTCTTT. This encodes CASSLGRARTEAFF.

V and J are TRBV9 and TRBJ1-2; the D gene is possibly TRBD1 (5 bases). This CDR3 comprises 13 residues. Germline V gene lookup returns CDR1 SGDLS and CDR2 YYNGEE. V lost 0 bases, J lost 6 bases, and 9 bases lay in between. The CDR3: CASSVGRVDGYTF. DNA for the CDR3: TGTGCCAGCAGCGTAGGCAGGGTCGATGGCTACACCTTC.

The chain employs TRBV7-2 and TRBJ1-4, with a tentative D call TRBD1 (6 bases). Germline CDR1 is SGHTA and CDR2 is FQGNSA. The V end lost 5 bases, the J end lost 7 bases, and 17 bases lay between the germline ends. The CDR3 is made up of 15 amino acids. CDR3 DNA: TGTGCCAGCAGCCCCCAGACGAGGGGGGGTGAAAAACTGTTTTTT. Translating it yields CASSPQTRGGEKLFF.

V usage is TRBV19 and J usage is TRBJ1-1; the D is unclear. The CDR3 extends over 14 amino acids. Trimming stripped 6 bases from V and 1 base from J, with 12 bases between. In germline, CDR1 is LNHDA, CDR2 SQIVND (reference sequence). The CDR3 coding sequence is TGTGCCAGTAGATCCATCAGCGAGAACACTGAAGCTTTCTTT. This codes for CASRSISENTEAFF.

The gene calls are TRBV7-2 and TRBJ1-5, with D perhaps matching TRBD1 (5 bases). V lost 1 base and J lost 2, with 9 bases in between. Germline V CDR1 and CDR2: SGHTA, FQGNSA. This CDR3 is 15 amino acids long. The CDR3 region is CASSLGGGGNQPQHF. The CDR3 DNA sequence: TGTGCCAGCAGCTTAGGGGGAGGGGGCAATCAGCCCCAGCATTTT.

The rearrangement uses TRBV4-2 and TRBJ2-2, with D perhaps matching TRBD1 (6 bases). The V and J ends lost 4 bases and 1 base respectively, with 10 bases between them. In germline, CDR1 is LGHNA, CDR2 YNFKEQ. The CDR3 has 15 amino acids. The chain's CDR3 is CASSLLGQNTGELFF. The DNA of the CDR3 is TGTGCCAGCAGCCTCTTGGGACAGAACACCGGGGAGCTGTTTTTT.

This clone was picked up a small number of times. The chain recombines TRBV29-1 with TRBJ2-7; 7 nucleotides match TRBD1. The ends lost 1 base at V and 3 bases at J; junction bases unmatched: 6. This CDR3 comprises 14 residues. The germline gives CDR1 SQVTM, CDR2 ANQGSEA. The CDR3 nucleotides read TGCAGCGTTGAAGTGTCGGGACAGTTCTACGAGCAGTACTTC. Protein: CSVEVSGQFYEQYF.

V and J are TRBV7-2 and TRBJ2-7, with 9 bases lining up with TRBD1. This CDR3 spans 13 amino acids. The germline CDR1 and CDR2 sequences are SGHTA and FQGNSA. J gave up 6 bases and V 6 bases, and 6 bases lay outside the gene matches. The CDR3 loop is CASRPRDRAEQYF. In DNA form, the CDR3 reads TGTGCCAGCAGACCCCGGGACAGGGCCGAGCAGTACTTC.

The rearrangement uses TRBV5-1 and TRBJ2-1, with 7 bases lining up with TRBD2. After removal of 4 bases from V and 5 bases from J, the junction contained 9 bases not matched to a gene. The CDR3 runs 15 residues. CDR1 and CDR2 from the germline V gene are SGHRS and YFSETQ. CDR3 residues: CASSPAASGNNEQFF. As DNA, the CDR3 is TGCGCCAGCAGCCCCGCGGCTAGCGGAAACAATGAGCAGTTCTTC.